This TCR beta chain was identified in a study of CD8 T cells in ankylosing spondylitis. Study-wide findings and caveats: The authors reported significant enrichment of disease-linked clones in matched ankylosing spondylitis synovial fluid. The study identified a TCR beta motif of several highly homologous variants that appeared characteristic of ankylosing spondylitis blood.

The V end lost 2 bases, the J end lost 3 bases, and 11 bases lay between the germline ends. The CDR3 has 14 amino acids. TCRdb reprocessed the 5' RACE reads via MiXCR and lists one record per CDR3 protein. The profile shows roughly 300,000 distinct CDR3 sequences, roughly 8% of them singletons. In the case of this clonotype: The antigen remains undetermined.

V usage is TRBV12-3 or TRBV12-4 and J usage is TRBJ2-7, with D possibly TRBD2 on 6 matching bases. Material for sequencing was blood, either unsorted or a sorted T cell fraction (not recorded which). The clonotype was recovered from a male donor with ankylosing spondylitis. The CDR3 here is CASSLLLGLYEQYF. CDR3 bases: TGTGCCAGCAGTTTACTGTTGGGACTCTACGAGCAGTACTTC.